The 28 T cell receptor beta chains in this list originate from one sample, sequenced in a study of Ad26.COV2.S vaccination and SARS-CoV-2 variants. Treatment denoted: about 20 received Ad26.COV2.S at low or high dose, single or two shots; 5 received placebo; per-sample allocation not given. Sampling was done on day 63 after the first vaccine or placebo injection. The protocol was immunoSEQ multiplex PCR, while the TCRdb copy is restricted to in-frame clones and leaves out a portion. This sample has roughly 680,000 clones, with around 90% found just once. The source material was peripheral blood, sampled in a trial of Ad26.COV2.S vaccine versus placebo. These receptors came from a person between 18 and 65 years old who received the Ad26.COV2.S COVID-19 vaccine or a placebo.

The genes are TRBV5-4 and TRBJ2-1; 8 bases map to TRBD1. Germline loops: CDR1 SGHNT, CDR2 YYREEE (reference sequence). The V segment lost 3 bases and the J segment 7 bases; nucleotides outside the gene matches: 18. There are 18 residues in the CDR3. The chain's CDR3 is CASSSGQGLRKTNNEQFF. The CDR3 nucleotides read TGTGCCAGCAGCTCCGGACAGGGTCTAAGGAAAACGAATAATGAGCAGTTCTTC.

The chain is built from TRBV20-1 and TRBJ1-1, with 11 bases that match TRBD1. From germline, CDR1 is DFQATT and CDR2 SNEGSKA (reference sequence). V dropped 3 bases and J dropped 7; count of bases not matched to a gene: 4. The CDR3 consists of 13 residues. The CDR3 region is CSASRTGGGEAFF. The CDR3 region has the DNA TGCAGTGCTAGTCGGACAGGGGGCGGTGAAGCTTTCTTT.

The chain is built from TRBV6-2 or TRBV6-3 and TRBJ1-5; 10 nucleotides line up with TRBD1. Trimming removed 2 bases from V and 6 bases from J; junction bases left unmatched: 4. The CDR3 loop spans 15 amino acids. Looked up from germline, CDR1 is MNHEY and CDR2 is SVGEGT. CDR3 in amino acids: CASSYPTGGGQPQHF. Here the CDR3 DNA reads TGTGCCAGCAGTTACCCGACAGGGGGCGGTCAGCCCCAGCATTTT.

This sequence joins TRBV30 and TRBJ1-5, with TRBD1 matching 7 bases. The CDR3 is 15 residues long. Germline V gene sequence: CDR1 GTSNPN, CDR2 SVGIG (reference sequence). J was trimmed by 7 bases and V by 2 bases; bases with no gene match: 11. CDR3 sequence (DNA): TGTGCCTGGAGTACTTCGACAGGGCGGCAGCAGCCCCAGCATTTT. Residues: CAWSTSTGRQQPQHF.

This chain uses TRBV5-6 with TRBJ2-2; D is unresolved. Germline CDR1 reads SGHDT; CDR2 reads YYEEEE. The ends were cut back, 1 base at V and 0 bases at J, with 4 bases in the middle. CDR3 length equals 14 residues. The CDR3 DNA sequence: TGTGCCAGCAGCTTGTCCCCGAACACCGGGGAGCTGTTTTTT. It translates to CASSLSPNTGELFF.

The CDR3 protein is CASSQDGGSGDTQYF. The CDR3 DNA is TGCGCCAGCAGCCAGGATGGCGGGTCGGGAGATACGCAGTATTTT. The rearrangement links TRBV4-3 to TRBJ2-3; possible D gene TRBD2, 5 bases. Between the trimmed V and J ends, which lost 3 bases and 5 bases, there was a span of 15 bases. Germline V gene sequence: CDR1 LGHNA, CDR2 YSLEER. CDR3 size: 15 residues.

The chain is built from TRBV24-1 and TRBJ2-7; TRBD1 aligns across 11 bases. Germline V gene sequence: CDR1 KGHDR, CDR2 SFDVKD. This CDR3 is built from 14 residues. V shed 5 bases, J shed 6 bases, and the junction held 5 bases outside the gene matches. CDR3 coding DNA: TGTGCCACCAGTGCGGACAGGGGGCCGGTCGAGCAGTACTTC. This encodes CATSADRGPVEQYF.

The DNA of the CDR3 is TGTGCCAGCAGTGATTGGGTAGAGCAGTACTTC. As protein: CASSDWVEQYF. This sequence joins TRBV2 and TRBJ2-7; D call uncertain. V lost 3 bases and J 7 bases, leaving 7 bases between the germline ends. The CDR3 runs 11 residues. CDR1 and CDR2 from the germline V gene are SNHLY and FYNNEI.

This chain connects TRBV30 to TRBJ1-5; unclear D gene. Trimming cost V 4 bases and J 2 bases, with 6 bases left between them. The CDR3 has 12 amino acids. The germline gives CDR1 GTSNPN, CDR2 SVGIG (reference sequence). CDR3 coding DNA: TGTGCCTGGAATGGCGGCAATCAGCCCCAGCATTTT. Protein product: CAWNGGNQPQHF. The full variable domain, completed using reference TRBV30 and TRBJ1-5, is SQTIHQWPATLVQPVGSPLSLECTVEGTSNPNLYWYRQAAGRGLQLLFYSVGIGQISSEVPQNLSASRPQDRQFILSSKKLLLSDSGFYLCAWNGGNQPQHFGDGTRLSIL.

As DNA, the CDR3 is TGTGCCTGGAGGACCGGGACAGATTCACCCCTCCACTTT. Amino acid sequence: CAWRTGTDSPLHF. V and J are TRBV30 and TRBJ1-6, with 7 bases aligning to TRBD1. The V and J ends lost 3 bases and 8 bases, in that order; junction bases with no gene match: 4. Germline V lookup: CDR1 GTSNPN, CDR2 SVGIG (reference sequence). The CDR3 loop spans 13 amino acids.

The chain carries TRBV27 and TRBJ2-2; D remains ambiguous. Germline loops: CDR1 MNHEY, CDR2 SMNVEV (reference sequence). V lost 6 bases, J lost 5 bases, and 13 bases lay in between. The CDR3 loop spans 14 amino acids. The CDR3: CASRLEDRTGELFF. In DNA form, the CDR3 reads TGTGCCAGCAGGCTAGAGGACCGTACCGGGGAGCTGTTTTTT.

The CDR3 loop reads CASKIEGVMNTEAFF. CDR3 coding DNA: TGTGCCAGTAAAATTGAGGGGGTGATGAACACTGAAGCTTTCTTT. The V gene is TRBV19, the J gene TRBJ1-1, with D possibly TRBD1 on 6 matching bases. This CDR3 has 15 amino acids. With 7 bases removed from V and 0 bases from J, the gap between germline ends came to 15 bases. The V gene's germline CDR1 is LNHDA and CDR2 SQIVND (reference sequence).

This clone has more than one count but fewer than ten. V gene TRBV27 combines with J gene TRBJ2-7, with D unresolved. Germline V gene lookup returns CDR1 MNHEY and CDR2 SMNVEV (reference sequence). The CDR3 sequence is 13 residues long. V shed 3 bases and J shed 2 bases, with 8 bases lying between them. The CDR3 reads CASSFRVPYEQYF. In DNA, the CDR3 is TGTGCCAGCAGTTTTAGGGTCCCCTACGAGCAGTACTTC.

This clone was seen only a few times. This chain uses TRBV19 with TRBJ2-7; the D is unclear. Germline V gene sequence: CDR1 LNHDA, CDR2 SQIVND (reference sequence). With 4 bases removed from V and 4 bases from J, the gap between germline ends came to 11 bases. The CDR3 length is 13 residues. This CDR3 is CASSTQAPYEQYF. CDR3 in DNA: TGTGCCAGTAGTACCCAGGCCCCTTACGAGCAGTACTTC.

This clone is a singleton in its sample. As DNA, the CDR3 is TGTGCCAGCAGTTGGGGACTAGCGGGGGCAGATACGCAGTATTTT. It encodes CASSWGLAGADTQYF. The chain is built from TRBV6-5 and TRBJ2-3; 14 nucleotides align to TRBD2. Germline V gene sequence: CDR1 MNHEY, CDR2 SVGAGI. V shed 4 bases and J 4 bases; nucleotides not matched to a gene: 1. CDR3 size: 15 residues.

In its sample, this clone was seen once. The V and J genes are TRBV5-4 and TRBJ2-1; TRBD1 agrees at 9 bases. CDR1 and CDR2 (germline): SGHNT, YYREEE (reference sequence). This CDR3 spans 16 amino acids. V gave up 2 bases and J gave up 4 bases; unmatched junction bases: 7. CDR3 nucleotides: TGTGCCAGCAGCTTTCAACAGGGGGCGAAATACAATGAGCAGTTCTTC. Protein: CASSFQQGAKYNEQFF.

This clone was observed once. The V call is TRBV11-2, the J call TRBJ2-7; 8 nucleotides line up with TRBD2. V was clipped by 1 base and J by 4 bases; unmatched bases: 3. Germline CDR1 reads SGHAT; CDR2 reads FQNNGV. The CDR3 consists of 14 residues. CDR3 coding DNA: TGTGCCAGCAGCTTAGTTCGGGGGGGTTACGAGCAGTACTTC. This encodes CASSLVRGGYEQYF.

This clone showed up just once. This chain joins TRBV5-6 and TRBJ1-5, with D possibly being TRBD1 (5 bases). The CDR3 is 17 amino acids. The V and J ends lost 0 bases and 0 bases respectively, with 13 bases between them. Germline loops: CDR1 SGHDT, CDR2 YYEEEE. CDR3 protein: CASSLAMDTHSNQPQHF. CDR3 coding DNA: TGTGCCAGCAGCTTGGCCATGGACACCCATAGCAATCAGCCCCAGCATTTT.

The V gene is TRBV19, the J gene TRBJ1-1; D remains unclear. The CDR3 length is 16 residues. V lost 5 bases to trimming and J lost 1 base, with 17 bases between them. Germline loops: CDR1 LNHDA, CDR2 SQIVND (reference sequence). For the CDR3, the DNA is TGTGCCAGTAGTCGGCCCCTCCTAAGCCAGAACACTGAAGCTTTCTTT. As protein: CASSRPLLSQNTEAFF.

The J gene is TRBJ1-2, the V gene TRBV18; D is unresolved. V was shortened by 6 bases and J by 0 bases, with 8 bases between the two germline ends. The CDR3 totals 13 residues. Germline-derived CDR1 and CDR2 are KGHSH and LQKENI. The CDR3 loop reads CASSPDPNYGYTF. CDR3 nucleotide sequence: TGTGCCAGCTCCCCCGATCCTAACTATGGCTACACCTTC.

This rearrangement joins TRBV18 to TRBJ2-1, with 10 bases matching TRBD2. Per the germline V gene, CDR1 is KGHSH and CDR2 is LQKENI. The CDR3 length is 17 residues. V lost 3 bases, J lost 5 bases, and 10 bases stayed unmatched. The CDR3 bases are TGTGCCAGCTCACCTGGTAGTCTAGCGGGAGTTAACAATGAGCAGTTCTTC. Amino acid sequence: CASSPGSLAGVNNEQFF. The full variable domain, its missing parts supplied by reference TRBV18 and TRBJ2-1, is NAGVMQNPRHLVRRRGQEARLRCSPMKGHSHVYWYRQLPEEGLKFMVYLQKENIIDESGMPKERFSAEFPKEGPSILRIQQVVRGDSAAYFCASSPGSLAGVNNEQFFGPGTRLTVL.

In regard to this clone: A junction boundary mismatches the germline segment, possibly from a read error. CDR3 in DNA: TGTGCTAGCAGCTCTACTGCGGGGGGGAACACCGGGGAGCTGTTTTTT. Translation: CASSSTAGGNTGELFF. This chain joins TRBV7-7 and TRBJ2-2, with 8 bases identical to TRBD2. Germline loops: CDR1 SSHAT, CDR2 FNYEAQ (reference sequence). CDR3 length equals 16 residues.

A single count supports this clone. The CDR3: CASAQGPNQPQHF. The CDR3 bases are TGTGCCAGCGCCCAGGGACCCAATCAGCCCCAGCATTTT. The chain carries TRBV6-6 and TRBJ1-5; tentatively, D is TRBD1 (5 bases). Germline loops: CDR1 MNHNY, CDR2 SVGAGI (reference sequence). CDR3 length: 13 residues. Trimming pared 8 bases from V and 3 bases from J, leaving 11 bases between.

This chain connects TRBV10-3 to TRBJ2-7; 9 nucleotides align to TRBD2. The CDR3 sequence is 14 residues long. V was pared by 2 bases and J by 2 bases, with 1 base of the junction left unmatched. The germline V gene has CDR1 ENHRY and CDR2 SYGVKD. The CDR3 DNA sequence: TGTGCCATCAGTGAGGGCGGGGGGGCCTACGAGCAGTACTTC. As protein: CAISEGGGAYEQYF.

V and J are TRBV7-2 and TRBJ1-2, with D perhaps TRBD1 (6 bases). The CDR3 loop spans 15 amino acids. The V gene's germline CDR1 is SGHTA and CDR2 FQGNSA. Trimming stripped 2 bases from V and 3 bases from J, with 13 bases between. The CDR3 nucleotides read TGTGCCAGCAGCTTAAGAACAGGGCAAGACTATGGCTACACCTTC. It translates to CASSLRTGQDYGYTF. Full variable domain (rest looked up from reference TRBV7-2 and TRBJ1-2): GAGVSQSPSNKVTEKGKDVELRCDPISGHTALYWYRQSLGQGLEFLIYFQGNSAPDKSGLPSDRFSAERTGGSVSTLTIQRTQQEDSAVYLCASSLRTGQDYGYTFGSGTRLTVV.

This chain connects TRBV29-1 to TRBJ2-1; D may correspond to TRBD1 or TRBD2 (5 bases each). The CDR3 length is 14 residues. The V gene's germline CDR1 is SQVTM and CDR2 ANQGSEA. Trimming took 6 bases from V and 4 from J, leaving 16 bases between them. For the CDR3, the DNA is TGCAGCGTGCAGGGAGCCGAGGGATACAATGAGCAGTTCTTC. The encoded protein is CSVQGAEGYNEQFF.

V is TRBV29-1 and J is TRBJ2-2; D may be TRBD2 (5 bases). Trimming stripped 6 bases from V and 7 bases from J, with 15 bases between. This CDR3 comprises 13 residues. Per the germline V gene, CDR1 is SQVTM and CDR2 is ANQGSEA. CDR3 DNA: TGCAGCGTGAGAGTAGGGAGCGGCGGGGAGCTGTTTTTT. As protein: CSVRVGSGGELFF.

This chain links TRBV10-3 with TRBJ2-1, with TRBD2 matching over 10 bases. Germline assignment: CDR1 ENHRY and CDR2 SYGVKD. This CDR3 is built from 15 residues. Unmatched junction bases numbered 10, after V lost 10 bases and J lost 4 bases. Written as DNA, the CDR3 is TGTGCCACAACGCAACTAGCGGGACCGTACAATGAGCAGTTCTTC. As protein: CATTQLAGPYNEQFF.